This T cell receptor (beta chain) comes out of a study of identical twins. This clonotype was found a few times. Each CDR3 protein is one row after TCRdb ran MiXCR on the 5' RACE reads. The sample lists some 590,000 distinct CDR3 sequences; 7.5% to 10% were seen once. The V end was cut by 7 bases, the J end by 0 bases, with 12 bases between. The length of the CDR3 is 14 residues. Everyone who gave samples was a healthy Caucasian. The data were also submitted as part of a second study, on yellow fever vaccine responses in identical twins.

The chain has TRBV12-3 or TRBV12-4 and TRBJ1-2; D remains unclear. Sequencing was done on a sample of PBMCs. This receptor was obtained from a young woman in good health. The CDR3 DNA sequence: TGTGCCAGCACTACAGCCCTGGCTAACTATGGCTACACCTTC. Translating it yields CASTTALANYGYTF.